This T cell receptor beta chain was retrieved from a study of blood T cell repertoires in COVID-19. Using immunoSEQ multiplex PCR, the repertoire was profiled, and TCRdb retains in-frame clones only, with some absent. In the table there are about 440,000 clones, around 89% of which are singletons. This clone was seen more than once but under ten times. The sample was peripheral blood. This receptor was taken from a woman aged 25 to 39 with acute or convalescent COVID-19.

CDR3 in DNA: TGTGCCAGCATCCGAGGGGACGGAGCCCGGGAGGGCTACACCTTC. Translation gives CASIRGDGAREGYTF. The chain has TRBV7-9 and TRBJ1-2, with D possibly matching TRBD1 (5 bases). The CDR3 is 15 residues long. V was clipped by 7 bases and J by 8 bases, with 23 bases between them. Germline V gene data show CDR1 as SEHNR and CDR2 as FQNEAQ (reference sequence).